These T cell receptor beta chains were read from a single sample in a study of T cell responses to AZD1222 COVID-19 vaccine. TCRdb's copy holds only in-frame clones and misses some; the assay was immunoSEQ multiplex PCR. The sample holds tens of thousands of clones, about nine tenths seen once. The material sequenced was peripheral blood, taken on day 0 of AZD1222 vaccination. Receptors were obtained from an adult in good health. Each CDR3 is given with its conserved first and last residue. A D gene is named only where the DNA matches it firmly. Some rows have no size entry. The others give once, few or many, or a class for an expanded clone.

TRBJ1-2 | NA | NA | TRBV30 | TGTGCCTGGAGTGGGCCGAGAATCGGCGGCTACACCTTC | CAWSGPRIGGYTF
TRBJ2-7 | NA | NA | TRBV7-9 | TGTGCCAGCAGCTCCAGACTCTACGAGCAGTACTTC | CASSSRLYEQYF
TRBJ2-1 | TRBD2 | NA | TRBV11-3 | TGTGCCAGCAGCTTGGAGGGACTGACTAGCAGTGAGCAGTTCTTC | CASSLEGLTSSEQFF
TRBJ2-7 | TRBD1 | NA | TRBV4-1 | TGCGCCAGCAGCATCCGGGACAGTTCCTACGAGCAGTACTTC | CASSIRDSSYEQYF
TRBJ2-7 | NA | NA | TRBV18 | TGTGCCAGCTCACCACGGCAGGGAGTCAACGAGCAGTACTTC | CASSPRQGVNEQYF
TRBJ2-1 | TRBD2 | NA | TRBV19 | TGTGCCAGTAGTATTTTAGCGGGAGGGCTAGATGAGCAGTTCTTC | CASSILAGGLDEQFF
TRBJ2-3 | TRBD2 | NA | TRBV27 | TGTGCCAGCAGTCGACTAGCGGGAAGCACAGATACGCAGTATTTT | CASSRLAGSTDTQYF
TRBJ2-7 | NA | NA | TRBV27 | TGTGCCAGCAGCCGGACAAGCTCCTACGAGCAGTACTTC | CASSRTSSYEQYF
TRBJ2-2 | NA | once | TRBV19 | TGTGCCAGTAGTCCGCTAGGGATTTCCGGGGAGCTGTTTTTT | CASSPLGISGELFF
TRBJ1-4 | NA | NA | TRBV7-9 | TGTGCCAGCAGCTTAGCCGGTAGAGGGGAAGTTGTTAATGAAAAACTGTTTTTT | CASSLAGRGEVVNEKLFF
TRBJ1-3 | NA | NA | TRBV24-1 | TGTGCCACCAGTGATTTTACGGTCCAGGGCTCTGGAAACACCATATATTTT | CATSDFTVQGSGNTIYF
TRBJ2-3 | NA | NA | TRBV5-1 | TGCGCCAGCAGCTTGGGCTTGAGCACAGATACGCAGTATTTT | CASSLGLSTDTQYF
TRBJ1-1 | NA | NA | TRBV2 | TGTGCCAGCAGTGAGTCGGTGAACACTGAAGCTTTCTTT | CASSESVNTEAFF
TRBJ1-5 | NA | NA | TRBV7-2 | TGTGCCAGCAGCCTAACGGGGGTCCGAAATCAGCCCCAGCATTTT | CASSLTGVRNQPQHF
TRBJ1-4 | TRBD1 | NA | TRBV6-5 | TGTGCCAGCAGTTACACCCGGACAGGTGCAAATGAAAAACTGTTTTTT | CASSYTRTGANEKLFF
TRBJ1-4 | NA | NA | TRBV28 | TGTGCCAGCAGTTTGTCCGGGGGCATGGCCCGCAACGAAAAACTGTTTTTT | CASSLSGGMARNEKLFF
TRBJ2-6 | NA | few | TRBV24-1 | TGTGCCACCAAGGCAGGGGGGTCAGGGGCCAACGTCCTGACTTTC | CATKAGGSGANVLTF
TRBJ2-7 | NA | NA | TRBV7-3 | TGTGCCAGCAGCTTAGGGCAGGGAAGCTCCTACGAGCAGTACTTC | CASSLGQGSSYEQYF
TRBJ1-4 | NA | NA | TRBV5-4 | TGTGCCAGCAGCTCACCAACTAATGAAAAACTGTTTTTT | CASSSPTNEKLFF
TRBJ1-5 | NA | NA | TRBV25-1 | TGTGCCAGCGAGGGACGAGATTGGGGCAATCAGCCCCAGCATTTT | CASEGRDWGNQPQHF
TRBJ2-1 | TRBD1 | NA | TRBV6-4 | TGTGCCAGCAGTGAGCGCAGGGGGCTTGAGCAGTTCTTC | CASSERRGLEQFF
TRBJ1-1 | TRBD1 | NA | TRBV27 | TGTGCCAGCGGTACAGGGGGCACTGAAGCTTTCTTT | CASGTGGTEAFF
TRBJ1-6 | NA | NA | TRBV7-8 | TGTGCCAGCAGCAGCGGGCAGGGCAATAATTCACCCCTCCACTTT | CASSSGQGNNSPLHF
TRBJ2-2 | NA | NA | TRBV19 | TGTGCCAGTAGTATTAACACCGGGGAGCTGTTTTTT | CASSINTGELFF
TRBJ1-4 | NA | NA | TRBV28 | TGTGCCAGCAGTCTAGATGTGGCAACTAATGAAAAACTGTTTTTT | CASSLDVATNEKLFF
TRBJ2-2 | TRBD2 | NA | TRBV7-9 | TGTGCCAGCAGCTTAGTTCAATCGGGACTAGAATTGAACACCGGGGAGCTGTTTTTT | CASSLVQSGLELNTGELFF
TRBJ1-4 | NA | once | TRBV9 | TGTGCCAGCAGCGTAGAGGGAGAAAAACTGTTTTTT | CASSVEGEKLFF
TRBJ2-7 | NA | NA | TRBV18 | TGTGCCAGCTCATCCCTAGAGGGGGGAGGTGTAGACGAGCAGTACTTC | CASSSLEGGGVDEQYF
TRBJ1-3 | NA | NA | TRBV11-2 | TGTGCCAGCAGCTTAGAACGGATGTCTGGAAACACCATATATTTT | CASSLERMSGNTIYF
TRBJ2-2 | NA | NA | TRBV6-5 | TGTGCCAGCAGTTATTTAGGCAGGGGCTCCACCGGGGAGCTGTTTTTT | CASSYLGRGSTGELFF
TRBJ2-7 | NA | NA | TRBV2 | TGTGCCAGCAGGGGGCGCGCTTTTTCCGAGCAGTACTTC | CASRGRAFSEQYF
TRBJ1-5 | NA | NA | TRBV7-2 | TGTGCCAGCAGCTTGAACAAAAATCAGCCCCAGCATTTT | CASSLNKNQPQHF
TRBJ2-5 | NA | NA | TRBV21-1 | TGTGCCAGCGACGAGGAGGCAGGAAACCAAGAGACCCAGTACTTC | CASDEEAGNQETQYF
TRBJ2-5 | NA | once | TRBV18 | TGTGCCAGCTCACCACCTGGTCTCGCGGGGTACCAAGAGACCCAGTACTTC | CASSPPGLAGYQETQYF
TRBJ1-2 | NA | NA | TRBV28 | TGTGCCAGCAGTTTTTTCAGTACGTCTTTCTATGGCTACACCTTC | CASSFFSTSFYGYTF
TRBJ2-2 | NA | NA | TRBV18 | TGTGCCAGCTCCCCCGGGACTAACACCGGGGAGCTGTTTTTT | CASSPGTNTGELFF
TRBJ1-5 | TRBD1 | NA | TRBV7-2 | TGTGCCAGCAGCCCGCGGACAGGGGCGGGTCAGCCCCAGCATTTT | CASSPRTGAGQPQHF
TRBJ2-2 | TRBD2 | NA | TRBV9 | TGTGCCAGCAGGCCAGCGGGGCTTACCGGGGAGCTGTTTTTT | CASRPAGLTGELFF
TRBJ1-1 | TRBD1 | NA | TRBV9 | TGTGCCAGCAGCGTAGTATCCCGGGACAGGGGTACTGAAGCTTTCTTT | CASSVVSRDRGTEAFF
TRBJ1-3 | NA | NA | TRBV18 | TGTGCCAGCTCACCATTCGGCCAGCAGAGCTCTGGAAACACCATATATTTT | CASSPFGQQSSGNTIYF
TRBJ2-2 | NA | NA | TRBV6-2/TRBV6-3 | TGTGCCAGCAGTTACTCAGGATGGGTCGACACCGGGGAGCTGTTTTTT | CASSYSGWVDTGELFF
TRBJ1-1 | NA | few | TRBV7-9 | TGTGCCAGCAGCCTTGATAGGACTGAAGCTTTCTTT | CASSLDRTEAFF
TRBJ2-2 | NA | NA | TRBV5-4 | TGTGCCAGCAGTCCCGGGACACAGAACACCGGGGAGCTGTTTTTT | CASSPGTQNTGELFF
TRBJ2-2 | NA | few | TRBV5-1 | TGCGCCAGCAGCTTGGAGGGGTACACCACCGGGGAGCTGTTTTTT | CASSLEGYTTGELFF
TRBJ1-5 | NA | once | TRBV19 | TGTGCCGGCGCTGTAGGGGGCAATCAGCCCCAGCATTTT | CAGAVGGNQPQHF